The source of this T cell receptor beta chain is a study of regulatory T cells in long-lasting Graves disease. Sample time point: newly diagnosed GD, antithyroid drugs for less than 3 months. TCR sequences were obtained from RNA taken from PBMCs. The guidelines of the American Thyroid Association were the basis for diagnosing Graves' disease. Xi'an, China, was home to the endocrinology department that provided patients. Study-level results: There were preferences for TRBV28, TRBJ1-2 and TRBJ2-5 in persistent disease.

Libraries of TCR beta came from iRepertoire HTBI primers plus Arm-PCR of CDR3 regions. TCRdb passed the multiplex PCR reads through MiXCR, listing each CDR3 protein once. The sample shows a few hundred thousand distinct CDR3 sequences, roughly 16% of them seen only once. The CDR3 is made up of 12 amino acids. The V end was cut by 8 bases, the J end by 0 bases, with 7 bases between. Per the germline V gene, CDR1 is MNHEY and CDR2 is SMNVEV (reference sequence). This clonotype showed up many times. As yet, its antigen is unknown. The sample also formed part of further work on T cells in Graves' hyperthyroidism and ophthalmopathy. That work contributes: The study enrolled patients aged 18 to 65 with newly diagnosed hyperthyroidism of under 2 months' duration.

Sequences were derived from peripheral blood mononuclear cells (PBMCs), sampled at new diagnosis, from a patient treated with antithyroid drugs. This receptor was taken from a woman between 18 and 29 years old with Graves disease. The J gene is TRBJ2-5, the V gene TRBV27; D unresolved. The CDR3 region has the DNA TGTGCCAGCGGCGAGTACCAAGAGACCCAGTACTTC. Amino acid sequence: CASGEYQETQYF.